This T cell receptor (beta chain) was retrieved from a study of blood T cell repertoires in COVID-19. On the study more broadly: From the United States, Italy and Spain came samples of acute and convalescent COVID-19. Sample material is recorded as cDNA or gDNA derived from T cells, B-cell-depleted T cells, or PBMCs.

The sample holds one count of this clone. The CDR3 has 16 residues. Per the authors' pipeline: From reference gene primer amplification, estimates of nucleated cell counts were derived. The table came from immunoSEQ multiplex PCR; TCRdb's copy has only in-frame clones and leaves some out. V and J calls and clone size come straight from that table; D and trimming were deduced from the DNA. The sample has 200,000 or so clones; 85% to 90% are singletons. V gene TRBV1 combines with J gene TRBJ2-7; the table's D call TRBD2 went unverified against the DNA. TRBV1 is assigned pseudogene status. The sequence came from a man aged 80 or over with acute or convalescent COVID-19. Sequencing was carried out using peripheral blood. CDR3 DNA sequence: TGCACCAGCAGCCAAGCCCCGGCGGGACCGTCCTACGAGCAGTACTTC. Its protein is CTSSQAPAGPSYEQYF.